These 12 T cell receptor beta chains came from one sample sequenced in a study of cytomegalovirus exposure and HLA in healthy donors. PCR primers comprised 60 Vbeta and 13 Jbeta primers. Profiling relied on immunoSEQ multiplex PCR, and the TCRdb table lists in-frame clones only, not all of them. The sample table sets out more than 95,000 clones. The specimen sequenced was PBMCs. These receptors were obtained from a man aged 30 to 39 in good health and CMV-seronegative.

The chain recombines TRBV19 with TRBJ1-1, with a weak D call TRBD1 (5 bases). This CDR3 region has 13 residues. Germline assignment: CDR1 LNHDA and CDR2 SQIVND (reference sequence). Trimming took off 8 bases at V and 4 bases at J, with 14 bases between the two ends. CDR3 sequence reads: CASATGIGTEAFF. In DNA, the CDR3 is TGTGCCAGTGCTACAGGTATCGGCACTGAAGCTTTCTTT.

The rearrangement joins TRBV7-3 to TRBJ2-1; D may be TRBD2 (6 bases). The CDR3 contains 16 residues. Germline CDR1 SGHTA, CDR2 FQGTGA. Trimming cost V 2 bases and J 5 bases, with 16 bases left between them. The CDR3 nucleotides read TGTGCCAGCAGCTTATTGGGCGGGACTGGAAACAATGAGCAGTTCTTC. Its translation: CASSLLGGTGNNEQFF.

CDR3: CSVTQGNYGYTF. The CDR3 nucleotides read TGCAGCGTAACACAGGGGAACTATGGCTACACCTTC. The V call is TRBV29-1, the J call TRBJ1-2; TRBD1 matches at 7 bases. V gave up 6 bases and J gave up 2 bases; unmatched junction bases: 3. The CDR3 extends over 12 amino acids. Germline loops: CDR1 SQVTM, CDR2 ANQGSEA.

This chain joins TRBV29-1 and TRBJ2-2; possible D gene TRBD2, 6 bases. Per the germline V gene, CDR1 is SQVTM and CDR2 is ANQGSEA. There are 14 residues in the CDR3. The germline V and J ends were trimmed by 4 bases and 5 bases, with 14 bases remaining between them. The CDR3, as DNA: TGCAGCGTTGTGGGGGGAGTCTCTACCGGGGAGCTGTTTTTT. Translation gives CSVVGGVSTGELFF.

V and J are TRBV9 and TRBJ1-1, with D unclear. Trimming pared 4 bases from V and 1 base from J, leaving 8 bases between. This CDR3 is 13 amino acids long. The germline V gene has CDR1 SGDLS and CDR2 YYNGEE. The CDR3 DNA follows: TGTGCCAGCAGCTCCCGGGAGAACACTGAAGCTTTCTTT. This translates into CASSSRENTEAFF.

This chain uses TRBV13 with TRBJ2-5, with a possible D match to TRBD2 (6 bases). There are 13 residues in the CDR3. The V end lost 1 base, the J end lost 5 bases, and 8 bases lay between the germline ends. Germline CDR1 PRHDT, CDR2 FYEKMQ (reference sequence). CDR3 in DNA: TGTGCCAGCAGCTTAGTGGGAGGTGAGACCCAGTACTTC. Protein product: CASSLVGGETQYF.

This chain connects TRBV29-1 to TRBJ1-6, with 7 bases matching TRBD1. Germline V gene data show CDR1 as SQVTM and CDR2 as ANQGSEA. The V gene end was trimmed by 6 bases and the J gene end by 8 bases; junction bases not matched to a gene: 13. CDR3 length: 15 amino acids. CDR3 bases: TGCAGCGTCGGGGACGGTACAGGGGAGGATTCACCCCTCCACTTT. This encodes CSVGDGTGEDSPLHF.

This chain links TRBV12-5 with TRBJ2-5, with 11 nucleotides matching TRBD2. The trim removed 5 bases at V and 3 bases at J, leaving 8 bases unmatched. The CDR3 is 16 residues long. Germline-derived CDR1 and CDR2 are LGHNT and FRNRAP. The CDR3: CASGPGLSGREETQYF. The CDR3 DNA sequence: TGTGCTAGTGGTCCTGGCCTTAGCGGGAGGGAAGAGACCCAGTACTTC.

V and J are TRBV6-6 and TRBJ2-7, with 12 positions matching TRBD2. The germline V gene encodes CDR1 MNHNY and CDR2 SVGAGI (reference sequence). This CDR3 has 16 residues. J lost 3 bases, V lost 7 bases, and 10 bases had no gene match. The CDR3 protein is CASNLTPTSGSYEQYF. CDR3 coding DNA: TGTGCCAGCAACCTAACCCCGACTAGCGGGAGCTACGAGCAGTACTTC.

The chain's CDR3 is CASSRNRAEPSGANVLTF. CDR3 DNA sequence: TGCGCCAGCAGCCGTAACAGGGCCGAACCCTCTGGGGCCAACGTCCTGACTTTC. The gene calls are TRBV5-1 and TRBJ2-6; a possible D gene is TRBD1 (6 bases). The germline V gene has CDR1 SGHRS and CDR2 YFSETQ. V dropped 4 bases and J dropped 0 bases, with 17 bases sitting between them. This CDR3 has 18 residues. The full variable domain, in which reference TRBV5-1 and TRBJ2-6 provide the parts outside the CDR3, is KAGVTQTPRYLIKTRGQQVTLSCSPISGHRSVSWYQQTPGQGLQFLFEYFSETQRNKGNFPGRFSGRQFSNSRSEMNVSTLELGDSALYLCASSRNRAEPSGANVLTFGAGSRLTVL.

This sequence joins TRBV6-5 and TRBJ1-2; D is undetermined. From germline, CDR1 is MNHEY and CDR2 SVGAGI. The CDR3 has 14 residues. The V gene lost 0 bases and the J gene lost 8 bases, with 13 bases spanning the gap. The CDR3 sequence is CASSYSGSGGGYTF. The CDR3, as DNA: TGTGCCAGCAGTTACTCCGGATCCGGCGGGGGCTACACCTTC.

The DNA for the CDR3 is TGTGCCAGCAGCCGCTCGGGGGACAGGGCTAAGGAGACCCAGTACTTC. Translation: CASSRSGDRAKETQYF. The V call is TRBV5-4, the J call TRBJ2-5, with TRBD1 identical over 9 bases. The junction had 12 bases not matched to a gene; V was cut back by 4 bases and J by 5 bases. The germline V gene has CDR1 SGHNT and CDR2 YYREEE (reference sequence). This CDR3 has 16 amino acids.